A single sample is the source of the 9 T cell receptor beta chains below, sequenced in a study of identical twins. TCRdb reprocessed the 5' RACE reads with MiXCR, giving one entry per CDR3 protein. The sample carries over 600,000 distinct CDR3 sequences, around 21% recorded once. These same data were also listed under a study on T cells expressing NK-cell markers.

Source material: PBMCs. Every receptor here comes from a woman younger than 30 in good health.

This sequence joins TRBV11-3 and TRBJ2-1; D not resolved. CDR3 size: 13 residues. The germline V gene encodes CDR1 SGHNT and CDR2 YENEEA. V was cut by 5 bases and J by 8 bases, with 13 bases left in between. The CDR3 spells CASSLLVLHEQFF. The CDR3 region has the DNA TGTGCCAGCAGCCTTCTAGTGCTCCATGAGCAGTTCTTC. The variable domain in full, with the rest retrieved from reference TRBV11-3 and TRBJ2-1, is EAGVVQSPRYKIIEKKQPVAFWCNPISGHNTLYWYLQNLGQGPELLIRYENEEAVDDSQLPKDRFSAERLKGVDSTLKIQPAELGDSAVYLCASSLLVLHEQFFGPGTRLTVL.

V gene TRBV27 combines with J gene TRBJ2-3, with 7 bases lining up with TRBD2. In germline, CDR1 is MNHEY, CDR2 SMNVEV (reference sequence). The CDR3 has 15 amino acids. Trimming took 4 bases from V and 1 from J; bases not matched to a gene: 5. Written as DNA, the CDR3 is TGTGCCAGCAGTTCTCTAGCGGCCCGCACAGATACGCAGTATTTT. Protein: CASSSLAARTDTQYF.

This rearrangement joins TRBV12-3 or TRBV12-4 to TRBJ2-2; D is perhaps TRBD1 (7 bases). V was shortened by 11 bases and J by 3 bases, with 10 bases between the two germline ends. This CDR3 is built from 12 residues. The CDR3, as DNA: TGTGCCCAGGGGGGATACACCGGGGAGCTGTTTTTT. Translated: CAQGGYTGELFF.

The chain is built from TRBV3-1 and TRBJ2-7; TRBD2 aligns across 11 bases. V lost 11 bases to trimming and J lost 3 bases; unmatched junction nucleotides: 18. The length of the CDR3 is 17 residues. Germline-derived CDR1 and CDR2 are LGHDT and YNNKEL (reference sequence). Here the CDR3 DNA reads TGTGCCTCCCGTCTATCCGTAGCGGGGGGGCAAGGCTACGAGCAGTACTTC. Its protein product is CASRLSVAGGQGYEQYF.

V and J are TRBV2 and TRBJ2-3; the D call may be TRBD1 or TRBD2 (5 bases each). Trimming removed 11 bases at V and 0 bases at J, with 15 bases between. Germline V gene data show CDR1 as SNHLY and CDR2 as FYNNEI. This CDR3 has 14 residues. The CDR3 DNA sequence: TGTGCCGGGACGAGGCGGTCTAGCACAGATACGCAGTATTTT. Protein product: CAGTRRSSTDTQYF.

This clonotype was counted a few times. The chain uses TRBV12-3 or TRBV12-4 and TRBJ2-1, with D perhaps matching TRBD1 (6 bases). The CDR3 is 16 residues long. V dropped 5 bases and J dropped 1 base, with 15 bases sitting between them. The CDR3 loop reads CASSDRGGRSYNEQFF. The CDR3 DNA reads as TGTGCCAGCAGTGATAGAGGGGGAAGATCCTACAATGAGCAGTTCTTC.

This clonotype was seen a few times. The chain recombines TRBV7-9 with TRBJ2-2; D unresolved. Trimming pared 3 bases from V and 8 bases from J, leaving 13 bases between. Germline lookup yields CDR1 SEHNR and CDR2 FQNEAQ (reference sequence). This CDR3 is 14 amino acids long. The CDR3 reads CASSFTSSTGELFF. DNA for the CDR3: TGTGCCAGCAGCTTTACTTCCTCCACGGGGGAGCTGTTTTTT.

A few counts support this clonotype. The rearrangement links TRBV7-9 to TRBJ2-5, with TRBD1 matching over 7 bases. After removal of 4 bases from V and 14 bases from J, the junction contained 10 bases not matched to a gene. CDR1 is SEHNR, CDR2 FQNEAQ, per germline (reference sequence). CDR3 size: 12 residues. In DNA form, the CDR3 reads TGTGCCAGCAGCTCGACTTCCGGGACAGCTTACTTC. Encoded protein: CASSSTSGTAYF. The full variable domain, completed using reference TRBV7-9 and TRBJ2-5, is DTGVSQNPRHKITKRGQNVTFRCDPISEHNRLYWYRQTLGQGPEFLTYFQNEAQLEKSRLLSDRFSAERPKGSFSTLEIQRTEQGDSAMYLCASSSTSGTAYFGPGTRLLVL.

This clonotype has a handful of counts. This chain uses TRBV29-1 with TRBJ2-7, with D perhaps given as TRBD1 or TRBD2 (5 bases each). The V gene lost 3 bases and the J gene lost 3 bases, with 9 bases spanning the gap. This CDR3 spans 12 amino acids. Germline V gene lookup returns CDR1 SQVTM and CDR2 ANQGSEA. The CDR3 region is CSVDPGGYEQYF. DNA for the CDR3: TGCAGCGTTGACCCTGGGGGCTACGAGCAGTACTTC.